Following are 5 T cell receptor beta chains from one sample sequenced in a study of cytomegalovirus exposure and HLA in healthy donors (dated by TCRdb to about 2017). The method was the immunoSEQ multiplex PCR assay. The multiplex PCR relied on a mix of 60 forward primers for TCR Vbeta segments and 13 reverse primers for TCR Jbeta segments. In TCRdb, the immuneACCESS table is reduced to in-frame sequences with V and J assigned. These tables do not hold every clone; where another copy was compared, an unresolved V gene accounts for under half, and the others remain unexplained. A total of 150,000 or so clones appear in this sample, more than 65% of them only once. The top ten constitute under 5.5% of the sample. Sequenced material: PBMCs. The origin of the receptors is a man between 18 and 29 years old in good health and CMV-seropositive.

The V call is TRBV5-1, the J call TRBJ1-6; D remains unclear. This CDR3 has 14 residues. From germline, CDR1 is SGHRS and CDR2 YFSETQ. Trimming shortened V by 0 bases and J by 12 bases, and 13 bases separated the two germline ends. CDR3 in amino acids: CASSLVGQSEPLHF. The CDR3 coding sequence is TGCGCCAGCAGCTTGGTGGGCCAGTCAGAACCCCTCCACTTT.

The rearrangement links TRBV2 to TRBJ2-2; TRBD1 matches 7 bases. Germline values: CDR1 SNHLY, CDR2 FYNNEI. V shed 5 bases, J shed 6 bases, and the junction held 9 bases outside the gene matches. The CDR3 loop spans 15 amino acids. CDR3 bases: TGTGCCAGCAGTTTTTTTACAGGGGCCGCCGGGGAGCTGTTTTTT. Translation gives CASSFFTGAAGELFF.

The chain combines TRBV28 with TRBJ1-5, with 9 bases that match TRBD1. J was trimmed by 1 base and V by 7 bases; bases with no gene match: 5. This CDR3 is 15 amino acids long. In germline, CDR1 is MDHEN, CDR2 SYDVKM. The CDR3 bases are TGTGCCAGCACCGTGGACAGGGGAAGCAATCAGCCCCAGCATTTT. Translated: CASTVDRGSNQPQHF.

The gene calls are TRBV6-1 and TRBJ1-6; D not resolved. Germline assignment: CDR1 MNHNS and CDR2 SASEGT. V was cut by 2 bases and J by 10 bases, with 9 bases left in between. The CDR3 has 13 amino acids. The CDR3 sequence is CASSEQSGSPLHF. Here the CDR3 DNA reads TGTGCCAGCAGTGAACAGAGCGGATCACCCCTCCACTTT.

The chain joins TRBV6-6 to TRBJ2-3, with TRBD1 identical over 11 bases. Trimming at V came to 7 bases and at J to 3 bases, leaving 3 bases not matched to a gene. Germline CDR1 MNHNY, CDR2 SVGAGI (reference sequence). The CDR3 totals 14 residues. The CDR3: CASKDRGQTDTQYF. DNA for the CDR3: TGTGCCAGCAAGGACAGGGGGCAGACAGATACGCAGTATTTT.